Shown below are 19 T cell receptor beta chains from a single sample sequenced in a study of blood T cell repertoires in COVID-19. The table came from immunoSEQ multiplex PCR; TCRdb's copy has only in-frame clones and leaves some out. The data show 170,000 or so clones, about four fifths seen once. The sample consisted of peripheral blood. These receptors were taken from a man aged 18 to 35 with active or convalescent COVID-19.

This chain joins TRBV2 and TRBJ1-3; 7 bases are a match to TRBD1. The CDR3 consists of 14 residues. Germline V CDR1 and CDR2: SNHLY, FYNNEI. J gave up 2 bases and V 4 bases, and 2 bases lay outside the gene matches. The CDR3 DNA reads TGTGCCAGCAGTGGGCAGGGGGCTGGAAACACCATATATTTT. Translation: CASSGQGAGNTIYF.

In its sample, this clone was seen once. The chain combines TRBV11-2 with TRBJ1-6; perhaps TRBD1 as D (5 bases). Germline V gives CDR1 SGHAT, CDR2 FQNNGV. There are 16 residues in the CDR3. Trimming cost V 5 bases and J 7 bases, with 18 bases left between them. The CDR3 loop is CASSVAGVLRNSPLHF. CDR3 bases: TGTGCCAGCAGCGTCGCGGGGGTCTTGAGGAATTCACCCCTCCACTTT.

The V gene is TRBV18, the J gene TRBJ2-7, with TRBD1 identical over 7 bases. The V gene end was trimmed by 3 bases and the J gene end by 2 bases; junction bases not matched to a gene: 1. The CDR3 spans 13 residues. Germline values: CDR1 KGHSH, CDR2 LQKENI. The CDR3 DNA follows: TGTGCCAGCTCACCGGGACAGACCTACGAGCAGTACTTC. This translates into CASSPGQTYEQYF.

V usage is TRBV6-5 and J usage is TRBJ2-5; D might be TRBD2 (5 bases). Looked up from germline, CDR1 is MNHEY and CDR2 is SVGAGI. The ends were cut back, 1 base at V and 5 bases at J, with 14 bases in the middle. The CDR3 runs to 15 residues. The CDR3 region is CASSYLNTRLETQYF. The CDR3 region has the DNA TGTGCCAGCAGTTACTTAAATACTAGGTTGGAGACCCAGTACTTC.

This chain connects TRBV19 to TRBJ2-7; D ambiguous. Trimming took off 5 bases at V and 0 bases at J, with 8 bases between the two ends. Germline V gene lookup returns CDR1 LNHDA and CDR2 SQIVND (reference sequence). The CDR3 is 13 amino acids. The CDR3 bases are TGTGCCAGTAGTTTATCGAGCTCCTACGAGCAGTACTTC. Amino acids: CASSLSSSYEQYF.

V usage is TRBV6-5 and J usage is TRBJ2-5; D possibly corresponds to TRBD1 (7 bases). The CDR3 has 15 amino acids. The V end lost 0 bases, the J end lost 6 bases, and 14 bases lay between the germline ends. The germline V gene encodes CDR1 MNHEY and CDR2 SVGAGI. The CDR3, as DNA: TGTGCCAGCAGTTACTCGTTCCAGGGGGGAAAGACCCAGTACTTC. This gives the protein CASSYSFQGGKTQYF.

The rearrangement links TRBV6-1 to TRBJ2-7; 11 nucleotides match TRBD2. CDR3 length: 15 amino acids. After removal of 0 bases from V and 4 bases from J, the junction contained 2 bases not matched to a gene. In germline, CDR1 is MNHNS, CDR2 SASEGT. CDR3 sequence: CASSEAGTSGYEQYF. CDR3 DNA: TGTGCCAGCAGTGAAGCCGGGACTAGCGGTTACGAGCAGTACTTC.

This chain uses TRBV18 with TRBJ2-7; D unresolved. The CDR3 loop spans 12 amino acids. V shed 3 bases and J shed 5 bases, with 8 bases lying between them. Germline values: CDR1 KGHSH, CDR2 LQKENI. This CDR3 reads CASSPNQDEQYF. In DNA, the CDR3 is TGTGCCAGCTCACCCAATCAGGACGAGCAGTACTTC.

The chain combines TRBV6-6 with TRBJ1-1; D might be TRBD1 (5 bases). CDR3 length: 17 residues. V was clipped by 5 bases and J by 6 bases, with 25 bases between them. CDR1 and CDR2 (germline): MNHNY, SVGAGI (reference sequence). CDR3 sequence: CASSHLLRGARWAEAFF. The DNA of the CDR3 is TGTGCCAGCAGTCACCTCTTACGTGGGGCCCGGTGGGCTGAAGCTTTCTTT.

This clone was observed a handful of times. V and J are TRBV9 and TRBJ2-2, with 7 bases aligning to TRBD2. Germline lookup yields CDR1 SGDLS and CDR2 YYNGEE. This CDR3 has 16 amino acids. V shed 4 bases and J 5 bases; nucleotides not matched to a gene: 11. Here the CDR3 reads CASSRSGGGDTGELFF. As DNA, the CDR3 is TGTGCCAGCAGCCGCTCTGGCGGGGGAGATACCGGGGAGCTGTTTTTT.

The genes are TRBV5-6 and TRBJ2-2; 7 bases fit TRBD1. The V and J ends lost 4 bases and 10 bases, in that order; junction bases with no gene match: 10. CDR1 SGHDT and CDR2 YYEEEE come from the germline V gene. The CDR3 totals 14 residues. The CDR3 spells CASSQLQGRTELFF. The CDR3 DNA reads as TGTGCCAGCAGCCAGCTACAGGGGCGGACGGAGCTGTTTTTT.

The V gene is TRBV3-1 (or the pseudogene TRBV3-2), the J gene TRBJ1-2; TRBD1 agrees at 8 bases. Per the germline V gene, CDR1 is LGHDT and CDR2 is YNNKEL (reference sequence). The CDR3 is 13 amino acids. V dropped 4 bases and J dropped 4; count of bases not matched to a gene: 2. The CDR3 sequence: CASSPGQGYGYTF. CDR3 coding DNA: TGTGCCAGCAGCCCCGGACAGGGCTATGGCTACACCTTC.

The chain recombines TRBV7-2 with TRBJ2-5; no reliable D call. The CDR3 sequence is 13 residues long. The germline V and J ends were trimmed by 0 bases and 0 bases, with 2 bases remaining between them. Germline V gene lookup returns CDR1 SGHTA and CDR2 FQGNSA. The CDR3 loop is CASSLANQETQYF. CDR3 in DNA: TGTGCCAGCAGCTTAGCCAACCAAGAGACCCAGTACTTC.

The chain employs TRBV5-1 and TRBJ2-1; possible D gene TRBD2, 5 bases. Germline assignment: CDR1 SGHRS and CDR2 YFSETQ. The length of the CDR3 is 14 residues. Trimming took off 5 bases at V and 0 bases at J, with 9 bases between the two ends. Here the CDR3 reads CASSRGSSYNEQFF. The CDR3, as DNA: TGCGCCAGCAGTCGAGGGAGCTCCTACAATGAGCAGTTCTTC.

The chain carries TRBV24-1 and TRBJ2-7; the match to TRBD1 covers 7 bases. The CDR3 covers 13 residues. V lost 7 bases, J lost 5 bases, and 7 bases stayed unmatched. Germline-derived CDR1 and CDR2 are KGHDR and SFDVKD. CDR3 DNA sequence: TGTGCCACCAGACAGACAGGGTCCCACGAGCAGTACTTC. Protein sequence: CATRQTGSHEQYF.

This clone was picked up a small number of times. This sequence joins TRBV18 and TRBJ1-4; 7 bases line up with TRBD1. There are 13 residues in the CDR3. V lost 8 bases to trimming and J lost 4 bases; unmatched junction nucleotides: 4. Germline lookup yields CDR1 KGHSH and CDR2 LQKENI. The chain's CDR3 is CASSRDSNEKLFF. CDR3 in DNA: TGTGCCAGCAGCCGGGACAGTAATGAAAAACTGTTTTTT. Variable domain in full (rest from reference TRBV18 and TRBJ1-4): NAGVMQNPRHLVRRRGQEARLRCSPMKGHSHVYWYRQLPEEGLKFMVYLQKENIIDESGMPKERFSAEFPKEGPSILRIQQVVRGDSAAYFCASSRDSNEKLFFGSGTQLSVL.

This clone was found once. V usage is TRBV7-8 and J usage is TRBJ2-7; D is perhaps TRBD2 (5 bases). In germline, CDR1 is SGHVS, CDR2 FQNEAQ. The CDR3 runs 13 residues. V gave up 5 bases and J gave up 6 bases, with 14 bases separating them. The CDR3 protein is CASSLLTTLEQYF. Written as DNA, the CDR3 is TGTGCCAGCAGCCTCCTGACTACCCTCGAGCAGTACTTC.

This sequence joins TRBV2 and TRBJ2-7; D is unclear. Germline CDR1 and CDR2: SNHLY and FYNNEI. The V end was cut by 7 bases, the J end by 7 bases, with 17 bases between. The CDR3 is 13 residues long. CDR3 DNA sequence: TGTGCCAGCACCCAAGAAGTCCTACTGGAGCAGTACTTC. This codes for CASTQEVLLEQYF.

This clone was recorded a few times. This chain joins TRBV6-2 or TRBV6-3 and TRBJ2-7; the D gene is possibly TRBD1 (5 bases). The CDR3 is 16 amino acids. The V end was cut by 5 bases, the J end by 12 bases, with 29 bases between. Germline CDR1 MNHEY, CDR2 SVGEGT. The CDR3 DNA is TGTGCCAGCAGTCCCGGGCGAGCAGGGTTGGTCCGAGAACCGTACTTC. Its translation is CASSPGRAGLVREPYF.